Reported below is one T cell receptor beta chain. Its antigen is unknown. Generated by immunoSEQ multiplex PCR, the TCRdb table keeps only in-frame clones and is missing some. The sample lists 780,000 or so clones, 72% occurring once. This entry comes from a study of shared clonotypes between healthy human individuals. Overall study findings and caveats: Larger estimated richness was generally seen in naive subsets than in memory subsets.

Losses at the gene ends were 0 bases for V and 6 bases for J; bases not matched to a gene: 8. The CDR3 has 17 residues. CDR1 and CDR2 from the germline V gene are SGDLS and YYNGEE. The sample taken for sequencing was memory CD4+ T cells sorted from blood. The subset: CD45RA-negative fraction. V and J are TRBV9 and TRBJ2-1; TRBD2 matches at 11 bases. This TCR came from a woman in her 30s in good health. DNA for the CDR3: TGTGCCAGCAGCGTAGCTACCCTAGCGGGAGGAAGCAATGAGCAGTTCTTC. It is translated as CASSVATLAGGSNEQFF.